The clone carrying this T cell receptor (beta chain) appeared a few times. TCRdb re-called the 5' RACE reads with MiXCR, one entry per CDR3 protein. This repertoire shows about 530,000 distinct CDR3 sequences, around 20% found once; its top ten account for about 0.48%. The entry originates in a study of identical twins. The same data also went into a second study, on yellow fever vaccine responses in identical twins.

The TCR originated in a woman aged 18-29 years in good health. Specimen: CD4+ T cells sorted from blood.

The CDR3 protein is CSARVASGGRTYNEQFF. CDR3 DNA sequence: TGCAGTGCTAGAGTCGCTAGCGGGGGCCGTACTTACAATGAGCAGTTCTTC. The chain is built from TRBV20-1 and TRBJ2-1; the match to TRBD2 covers 10 bases. Germline assignment: CDR1 DFQATT and CDR2 SNEGSKA (reference sequence). Germline trimming cut 1 base from V and 4 bases from J; bases unmatched to any gene: 10. CDR3 length equals 17 residues.